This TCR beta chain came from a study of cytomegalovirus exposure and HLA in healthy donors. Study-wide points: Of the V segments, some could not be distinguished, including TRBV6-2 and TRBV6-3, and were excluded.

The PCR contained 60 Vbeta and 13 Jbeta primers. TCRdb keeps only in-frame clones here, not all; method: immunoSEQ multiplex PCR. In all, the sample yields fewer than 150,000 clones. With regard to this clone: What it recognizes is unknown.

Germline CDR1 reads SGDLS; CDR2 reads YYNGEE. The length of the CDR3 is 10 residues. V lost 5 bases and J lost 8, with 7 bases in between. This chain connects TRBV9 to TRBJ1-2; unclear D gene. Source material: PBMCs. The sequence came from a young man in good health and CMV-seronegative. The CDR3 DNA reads TGTGCCAGCAGGGGGAGCGGCTACACCTTC. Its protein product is CASRGSGYTF.